A selection of T cell receptor beta chains follows, all from one sample in a study of OX40 agonist ivuxolimab in advanced cancers. Profiled with immunoSEQ multiplex PCR; TCRdb holds only in-frame clones, not every one. The top ten hold roughly 14% of the sample, which has tens of thousands of clones, less than 90% seen once. Here the sequenced sample was CD4+ or CD8+ T cells sorted from blood, taken in a trial of the OX40 agonist ivuxolimab. The source of these receptors is an adult with an advanced solid tumor such as melanoma, head and neck, liver or kidney cancer. Both conserved end residues are trimmed from each CDR3.

V	J	CDR3
TRBV4-3	TRBJ1-1	ASSPSDIMNTEAF
TRBV7-2	TRBJ2-7	ASSFTGDEQY
TRBV5-4	TRBJ1-1	ASGQAEAF
TRBV5-7	TRBJ1-5	ASSIQGNQPQH
TRBV7-9	TRBJ2-2	ASSLTGVTGELF
TRBV6-5	TRBJ2-7	ASSYWADSSYEQY
TRBV5-6	TRBJ1-1	ASSARGGTVRKDTEAF
TRBV6-4	TRBJ2-1	ASSAGQGANEQF
TRBV6-1	TRBJ1-6	ANTGGFNSPLH
TRBV5-4	TRBJ1-2	ASSLDIMDNYGYT
TRBV10-3	TRBJ2-3	AISAGPTTDTQY
TRBV6-5	TRBJ2-3	ASSPTGLTDTQY
TRBV27	TRBJ2-3	ASSLVPGDTQY
TRBV6-5	TRBJ1-4	ASSYSEGNEKLF
TRBV4-3	TRBJ1-3	ASSQEGEHGNTIY
TRBV15	TRBJ1-5	ATSRDPDREVDSNQPQH
TRBV29-1	TRBJ2-1	SVVGLAGGSSYNEQF
TRBV27	TRBJ1-1	ASSSPRGQNTEAF
TRBV6-5	TRBJ1-5	ASSPAGNQPQH
TRBV7-8	TRBJ1-2	ASSLPAGGPNNYGYT
TRBV5-4	TRBJ2-3	ASSLRQGVDTQY
TRBV4-3	TRBJ1-4	ASSQDRGLEKLF
TRBV28	TRBJ2-1	ASSQQRDSSYNEQF
TRBV10-2	TRBJ1-6	ASSARAYNSPLH
TRBV13	TRBJ2-7	ASSLTHSYEQY
TRBV4-3	TRBJ1-4	ASSHADTNEKLF
TRBV7-8	TRBJ1-1	ASSAEWNRDTEAF
TRBV5-5	TRBJ1-5	ASSPNRGSNQPQH
TRBV4-1	TRBJ2-7	ASSQLSDRFYEQY
TRBV9	TRBJ2-7	ASSPSGGGDEQY
TRBV2	TRBJ1-1	ASSEAPGLNTEAF
TRBV6-1	TRBJ2-1	ATLGGYGLYNEQF
TRBV2	TRBJ2-7	ASRDGPYEQY
TRBV7-2	TRBJ2-3	ASSPTRGGTDTQY
TRBV5-1	TRBJ2-7	ASSSKADPWSSYEQY
TRBV13	TRBJ1-2	ASSWTGGPANYGYT
TRBV6-5	TRBJ1-5	ASSELDRSQPQH
TRBV6-5	TRBJ1-2	ASSGGPNYGYT
TRBV28	TRBJ2-7	ASSHRRNPTYEQY
TRBV27	TRBJ2-7	ASSPGQGFEQY
TRBV5-4	TRBJ2-3	ASSWGQGGRDTQY
TRBV4-3	TRBJ2-3	ASSQDPGTPYTDTQY
TRBV27	TRBJ1-1	ASSLITTGGLLTEAF
TRBV4-3	TRBJ2-1	ASSQVRGDYNEQF
TRBV7-3	TRBJ2-1	ASSTLAGSSDEQF
TRBV4-1	TRBJ2-5	ASSQEHPPGPQETQY
TRBV6-4	TRBJ2-1	ASSDGRGYEQF
TRBV13	TRBJ1-1	ASSLRSEGRNTEAF
TRBV27	TRBJ2-7	ASSSHSSYEQY
TRBV10-3	TRBJ1-1	AISEVGGSPEAF
TRBV27	TRBJ1-1	ASSTGNTEAF
TRBV5-6	TRBJ1-5	ASSLGNQPQH
TRBV6-6	TRBJ2-7	ATSLTGTGGDEQY
TRBV6-5	TRBJ2-7	ASSYVRGAYEQY
TRBV4-1	TRBJ2-1	ASSHLWTQNYNEQF
TRBV5-1	TRBJ1-2	ASSLETGNYGYT
TRBV5-5	TRBJ1-4	ASSLAYRTNEKLF
TRBV10-3	TRBJ1-2	AISESTEVGYT
TRBV6-5	TRBJ2-7	ASSMSSWTYEQY
TRBV11-2	TRBJ2-2	ASSPGLNTGELF